The rows below give T cell receptor beta chains drawn from one sample of a study of CD8 T cells in ankylosing spondylitis. MiXCR was run by TCRdb on the 5' RACE reads, yielding one entry per CDR3 protein. Here the sample spans around 88,000 distinct CDR3 sequences, roughly 9.6% being singletons. The specimen was blood, either unsorted or a sorted T cell fraction (not recorded which). The receptors derive from a male donor with ankylosing spondylitis or in good health (not recorded which). Both conserved end residues are part of each CDR3. The D gene is left open where the match is weak. The size entry is marked missing in some rows and otherwise reads once, few, many or a size class.

d_call | j_call | clone_size | v_call | cdr3_aa | cdr3_nt
. | TRBJ1-2 | . | TRBV4-2 | CASSQDSRGDGRGSYTF | TGTGCCAGCAGCCAAGATAGTCGGGGTGACGGACGGGGAAGCTACACCTTC
. | TRBJ2-7 | . | TRBV20-1 | CSARSLAGQETYEQYF | TGCAGTGCTAGAAGTCTCGCGGGGCAAGAAACCTACGAGCAGTACTTC
. | TRBJ2-3 | many | TRBV7-3 | CASSSDNTDTQYF | TGTGCCAGCAGCTCCGATAACACAGATACGCAGTATTTT
TRBD1 | TRBJ1-4 | many | TRBV12-3/TRBV12-4 | CASRLQGAGEKLFF | TGTGCCAGCAGGCTCCAGGGGGCTGGTGAAAAACTGTTTTTT
. | TRBJ2-1 | many | TRBV28 | CASSSTGSSYNEQFF | TGTGCCAGCAGTTCCACAGGGAGCTCCTACAATGAGCAGTTCTTC
. | TRBJ1-2 | many | TRBV29-1 | CSVAHGYTF | TGCAGCGTGGCCCACGGCTACACCTTC
. | TRBJ1-1 | many | TRBV5-1 | CASSLAGRPRGTEAFF | TGCGCCAGCAGCTTGGCCGGTCGTCCAAGAGGAACTGAAGCTTTCTTT
TRBD1 | TRBJ2-6 | few | TRBV20-1 | CSALRGRQGASGANVLTF | TGCAGTGCCCTCCGAGGGAGACAGGGGGCTTCTGGGGCCAACGTCCTGACTTTC
TRBD1 | TRBJ2-5 | . | TRBV19 | CASSSGGTGETQYF | TGTGCCAGTAGTTCCGGTGGGACAGGGGAGACCCAGTACTTC
. | TRBJ2-3 | many | TRBV20-1 | CSASLPPTQYF | TGCAGTGCTAGCCTCCCCCCGACGCAGTATTTT
. | TRBJ2-7 | . | TRBV23-1 | CASSQSRDHDYTYEQYF | TGCGCCAGCAGTCAATCGCGGGACCACGATTATACCTACGAGCAGTACTTC
. | TRBJ1-5 | many | TRBV20-1 | CSARGGLWNQPQHF | TGCAGTGCTAGAGGAGGGTTATGGAATCAGCCCCAGCATTTT
. | TRBJ2-4 | many | TRBV5-1 | CASSSGLLAKNIQYF | TGCGCCAGCAGCTCGGGACTTTTAGCCAAAAACATTCAGTACTTC
TRBD1 | TRBJ2-1 | many | TRBV20-1 | CSASNRDRVDNEQFF | TGCAGTGCTAGCAACCGGGACAGGGTTGACAATGAGCAGTTCTTC
. | TRBJ1-1 | many | TRBV29-1 | CSAFDSTGTEAFF | TGCAGCGCCTTCGACAGCACTGGCACTGAAGCTTTCTTT
. | TRBJ1-5 | many | TRBV20-1 | CSASLLLTDKPSNQPQHF | TGCAGTGCTAGTCTCCTCCTGACGGACAAACCTAGCAATCAGCCCCAGCATTTT
TRBD2 | TRBJ2-1 | . | TRBV19 | CASSRLAGFDEQFF | TGTGCCAGTAGTAGGCTAGCGGGGTTTGATGAGCAGTTCTTC
TRBD1 | TRBJ2-1 | many | TRBV9 | CASSVATGVSYNEQFF | TGTGCCAGCAGCGTAGCGACAGGGGTCTCCTACAATGAGCAGTTCTTC
TRBD2 | TRBJ2-2 | few | TRBV7-2 | CASSFTSGANTGELFF | TGTGCCAGCAGCTTCACTAGCGGGGCGAACACCGGGGAGCTGTTTTTT
TRBD2 | TRBJ2-3 | . | TRBV11-2 | CASSLDGTSGGTDTQYF | TGTGCCAGCAGCTTAGACGGGACTAGCGGGGGTACAGATACGCAGTATTTT
TRBD1 | TRBJ2-5 | many | TRBV30 | CAWSYDRGRETQYF | TGTGCCTGGAGTTATGACAGGGGCAGAGAGACCCAGTACTTC
TRBD2 | TRBJ2-1 | many | TRBV9 | CASSVAGSGGNEQFF | TGTGCCAGCAGCGTAGCTGGAAGCGGGGGTAATGAGCAGTTCTTC
. | TRBJ2-7 | few | TRBV29-1 | CSVTGTLAYEQYF | TGCAGCGTAACCGGGACACTCGCCTACGAGCAGTACTTC
. | TRBJ1-1 | many | TRBV12-3/TRBV12-4 | CASRTVGAVQEAFF | TGTGCCAGCAGAACAGTAGGGGCGGTTCAAGAAGCTTTCTTT
TRBD1 | TRBJ2-7 | . | TRBV10-3 | CAISEPGQGLDYEQYF | TGTGCCATCAGTGAACCGGGACAGGGGCTAGACTACGAGCAGTACTTC
. | TRBJ2-1 | many | TRBV5-1 | CASSLDRVGSAQDYNEQFF | TGCGCCAGCAGCTTGGACAGGGTAGGTTCGGCCCAGGACTACAATGAGCAGTTCTTC
. | TRBJ2-5 | . | TRBV9 | CASSVTAPGETQYF | TGTGCCAGCAGCGTGACAGCCCCAGGAGAGACCCAGTACTTC
. | TRBJ1-5 | many | TRBV20-1 | CSARDQDNSNQPQHF | TGCAGTGCTAGAGATCAGGACAATAGCAATCAGCCCCAGCATTTT
. | TRBJ2-7 | many | TRBV29-1 | CSVGPRLGAYEQYF | TGCAGCGTTGGGCCGCGGTTAGGAGCCTACGAGCAGTACTTC
TRBD2 | TRBJ2-1 | . | TRBV20-1 | CSAQAPLAGGPFSSYNEQFF | TGCAGTGCGCAGGCCCCTCTAGCGGGGGGGCCTTTCAGCTCCTACAATGAGCAGTTCTTC
TRBD1 | TRBJ1-3 | few | TRBV7-9 | CASSSTGGPYTIYF | TGTGCCAGCAGCTCGACAGGGGGTCCGTACACCATATATTTT
TRBD1 | TRBJ2-2 | few | TRBV7-2 | CASSPTGPNTGELFF | TGTGCCAGCAGCCCGACAGGGCCCAACACCGGGGAGCTGTTTTTT
. | TRBJ1-6 | many | TRBV20-1 | CSARAALGVQGSYNSPLHF | TGCAGTGCTAGGGCCGCGCTAGGGGTGCAGGGGTCCTATAATTCACCCCTCCACTTT
. | TRBJ2-1 | many | TRBV5-1 | CASSLASYNEQFF | TGCGCCAGCAGCTTGGCCTCCTACAATGAGCAGTTCTTC
. | TRBJ2-7 | many | TRBV27 | CASSTGWTEVSEQYF | TGTGCCAGCAGCACCGGGTGGACGGAGGTTTCCGAGCAGTACTTC
. | TRBJ2-7 | many | TRBV28 | CASRGPTGSSNRVGYEQYF | TGTGCCAGCAGGGGGCCAACAGGTTCGTCCAACAGGGTCGGCTACGAGCAGTACTTC
. | TRBJ1-2 | many | TRBV28 | CASSLVGTGSYGYTF | TGTGCCAGCAGTTTGGTTGGGACGGGAAGCTATGGCTACACCTTC
. | TRBJ2-7 | few | TRBV7-9 | CASSPPGEQYF | TGTGCCAGCAGCCCCCCGGGAGAGCAGTACTTC
. | TRBJ2-5 | many | TRBV5-1 | CASSLGSRETQYF | TGCGCCAGCAGCTTGGGCAGCAGAGAGACCCAGTACTTC
. | TRBJ1-4 | many | TRBV4-1 | CASSQPRGSNEKLFF | TGCGCCAGCAGCCAGCCCAGGGGTTCTAATGAAAAACTGTTTTTT
TRBD2 | TRBJ2-1 | many | TRBV12-3/TRBV12-4 | CASSFPGGAGNEQFF | TGTGCCAGCAGTTTCCCCGGGGGGGCGGGCAATGAGCAGTTCTTC
TRBD2 | TRBJ2-3 | many | TRBV5-6 | CASSLRGGGSDTQYF | TGTGCCAGCAGCTTGAGGGGCGGGGGATCAGATACGCAGTATTTT
. | TRBJ2-7 | . | TRBV27 | CASSGGDSGFEQYF | TGTGCCAGCAGTGGGGGGGACAGTGGTTTCGAGCAGTACTTC
TRBD1 | TRBJ2-7 | many | TRBV12-3/TRBV12-4 | CASSRTGQGQVEQYF | TGTGCCAGCAGTCGGACGGGACAGGGGCAGGTCGAGCAGTACTTC